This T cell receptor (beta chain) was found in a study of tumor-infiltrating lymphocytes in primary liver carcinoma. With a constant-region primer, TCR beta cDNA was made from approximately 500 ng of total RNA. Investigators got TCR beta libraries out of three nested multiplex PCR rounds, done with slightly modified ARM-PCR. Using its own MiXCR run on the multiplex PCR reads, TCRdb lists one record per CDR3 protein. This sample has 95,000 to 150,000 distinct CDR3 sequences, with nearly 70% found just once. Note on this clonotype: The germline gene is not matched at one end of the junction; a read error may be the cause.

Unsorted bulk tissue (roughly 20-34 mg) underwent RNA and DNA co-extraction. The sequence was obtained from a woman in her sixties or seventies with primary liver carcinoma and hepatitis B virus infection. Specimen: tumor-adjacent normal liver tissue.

This CDR3 reads CASSQGGLAGMQGTQYF. The CDR3, as DNA: TGCGCCAGCAGCCAAGGGGGACTAGCGGGGATGCAAGGGACCCAGTACTTC. The rearrangement links TRBV4-1 to TRBJ2-5; 13 bases agree with TRBD2. The CDR3 spans 17 residues. Germline CDR1 and CDR2: MGHRA and YSYEKL.